This T cell receptor beta chain was recovered during a study of identical twins. Study conclusions and caveats: An excess of low generation probability was shown by twin-shared out-of-frame alpha sequences.

This clonotype was observed at least ten times. Its antigen is unidentified. A universal primer site was added by template switching, and unique molecular identifiers were carried by the cDNA. TCRdb reanalysed the 5' RACE reads using MiXCR and keeps one entry per CDR3 protein. The sample holds under 350,000 distinct CDR3 sequences; 7.5% to 9.5% are singletons and the top ten take about 7.1%. This CDR3 has 15 amino acids. V was trimmed by 0 bases and J by 0 bases, leaving 6 bases between them. The germline V gene encodes CDR1 MNHEY and CDR2 SMNVEV (reference sequence). This sample was shared with a second study, whose subject was yellow fever vaccine responses in identical twins.

The clonotype comes from a woman aged 18-30 years in good health. The chain is built from TRBV27 and TRBJ2-1; D ambiguous. The sample taken for sequencing was CD8+ T cells sorted from blood. This chain's CDR3 is CASSLSGYSYNEQFF. The CDR3 bases are TGTGCCAGCAGTTTATCAGGGTACTCCTACAATGAGCAGTTCTTC.